This TCR beta chain appears in the sequencing data of a study of OX40 agonist ivuxolimab in advanced cancers. Study context: From about 23 to 85 years was the age range, with a mean of approximately 63 years, and around 80% were male. Study-wide points: Some of the nonresponding patients also showed low levels of normalized T-cell clonal expansion.

Sequencing was performed with immunoSEQ multiplex PCR; in TCRdb, only in-frame clones are kept and a portion is missing. This table holds approximately 74,000 clones, approximately 80% found once. On this clone itself: Its cognate antigen is unknown.

The CDR3 has 14 amino acids. Germline V gene data show CDR1 as MDHEN and CDR2 as SYDVKM. The trim removed 6 bases at V and 6 bases at J, leaving 10 bases unmatched. This TCR derives from an adult with an advanced solid tumor such as melanoma, head and neck, liver or kidney cancer. This rearrangement joins TRBV28 to TRBJ1-1; 7 bases line up with TRBD1. Sequenced material: CD4+ or CD8+ T cells sorted from blood, taken in a trial of the OX40 agonist ivuxolimab. The CDR3 nucleotides read TGTGCCAGCAGCCCCCGGAGCAGGGGGGCTGAAGCTTTCTTT. The encoded protein is CASSPRSRGAEAFF.